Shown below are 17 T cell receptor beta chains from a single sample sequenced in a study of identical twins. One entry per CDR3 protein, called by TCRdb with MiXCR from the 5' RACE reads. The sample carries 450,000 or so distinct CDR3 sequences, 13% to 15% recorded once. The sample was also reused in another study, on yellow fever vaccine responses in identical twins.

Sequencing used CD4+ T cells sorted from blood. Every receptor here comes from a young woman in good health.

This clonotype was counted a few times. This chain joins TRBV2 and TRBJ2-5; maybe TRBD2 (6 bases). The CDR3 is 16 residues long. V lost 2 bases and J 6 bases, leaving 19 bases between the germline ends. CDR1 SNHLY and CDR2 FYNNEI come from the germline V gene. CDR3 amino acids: CASSERGGANLKTQYF. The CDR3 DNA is TGTGCCAGCAGTGAAAGGGGCGGGGCGAACTTGAAGACCCAGTACTTC.

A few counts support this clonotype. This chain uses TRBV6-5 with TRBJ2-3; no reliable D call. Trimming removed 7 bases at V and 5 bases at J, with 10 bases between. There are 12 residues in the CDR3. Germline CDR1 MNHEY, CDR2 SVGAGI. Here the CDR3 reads CASISQGDTQYF. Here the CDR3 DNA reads TGTGCCAGCATTTCTCAAGGAGATACGCAGTATTTT.

The CDR3 protein is CASSLGERNIDTQYF. In DNA, the CDR3 is TGTGCCAGCAGCTTAGGGGAGAGGAACATTGATACGCAGTATTTT. V usage is TRBV11-3 and J usage is TRBJ2-3; TRBD2 might be the D (5 bases). The CDR3 length is 15 residues. CDR1 and CDR2 from the germline V gene are SGHNT and YENEEA. V gave up 1 base and J gave up 6 bases, with 14 bases separating them.

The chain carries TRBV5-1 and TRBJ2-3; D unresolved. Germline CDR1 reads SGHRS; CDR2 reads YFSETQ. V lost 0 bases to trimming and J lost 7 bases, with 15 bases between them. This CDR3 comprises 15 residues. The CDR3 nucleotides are TGCGCCAGCAGCTTGGCCCTGGGGAATCCAAATACGCAGTATTTT. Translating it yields CASSLALGNPNTQYF. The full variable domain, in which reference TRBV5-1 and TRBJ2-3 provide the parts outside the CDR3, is KAGVTQTPRYLIKTRGQQVTLSCSPISGHRSVSWYQQTPGQGLQFLFEYFSETQRNKGNFPGRFSGRQFSNSRSEMNVSTLELGDSALYLCASSLALGNPNTQYFGPGTRLTVL.

The CDR3 sequence is CASNTPGHQETQYF. CDR3 coding DNA: TGTGCCAGCAACACCCCGGGACACCAAGAGACCCAGTACTTC. The rearrangement uses TRBV2 and TRBJ2-5, with D perhaps being TRBD1 or TRBD2 (5 bases each). The germline V gene has CDR1 SNHLY and CDR2 FYNNEI. Between the trimmed V and J ends, which lost 7 bases and 0 bases, there was a span of 12 bases. This CDR3 comprises 14 residues.

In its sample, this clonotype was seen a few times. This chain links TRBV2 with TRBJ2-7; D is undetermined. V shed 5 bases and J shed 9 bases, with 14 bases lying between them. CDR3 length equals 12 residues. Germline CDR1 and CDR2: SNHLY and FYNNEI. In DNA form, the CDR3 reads TGTGCCAGCAGTCCTACACTACCGGGGCAGTACTTC. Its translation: CASSPTLPGQYF.

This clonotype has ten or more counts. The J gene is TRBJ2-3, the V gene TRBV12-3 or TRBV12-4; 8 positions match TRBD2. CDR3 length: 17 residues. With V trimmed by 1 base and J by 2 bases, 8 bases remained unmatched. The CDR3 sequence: CASSLGLAGYHTDTQYF. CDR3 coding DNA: TGTGCCAGCAGTTTAGGTCTAGCGGGCTACCACACAGATACGCAGTATTTT.

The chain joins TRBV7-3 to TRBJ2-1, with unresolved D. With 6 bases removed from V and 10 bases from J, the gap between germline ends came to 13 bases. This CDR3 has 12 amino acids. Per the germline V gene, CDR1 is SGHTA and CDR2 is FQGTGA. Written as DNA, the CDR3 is TGTGCCAGCAGTCCGACGAACGGCGAGCAGTTCTTC. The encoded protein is CASSPTNGEQFF.

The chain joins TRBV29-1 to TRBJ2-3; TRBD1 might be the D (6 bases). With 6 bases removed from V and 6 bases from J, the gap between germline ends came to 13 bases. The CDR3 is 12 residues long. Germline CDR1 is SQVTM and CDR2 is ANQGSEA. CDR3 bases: TGCAGCGTGCCACAGGGTAGGGATACGCAGTATTTT. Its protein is CSVPQGRDTQYF.

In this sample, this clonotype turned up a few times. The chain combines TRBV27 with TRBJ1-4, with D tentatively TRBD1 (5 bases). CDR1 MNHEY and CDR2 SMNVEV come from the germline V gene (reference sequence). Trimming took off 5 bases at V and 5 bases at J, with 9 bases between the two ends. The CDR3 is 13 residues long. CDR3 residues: CASSPRQNEKLFF. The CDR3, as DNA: TGTGCCAGCAGTCCGAGACAGAATGAAAAACTGTTTTTT.

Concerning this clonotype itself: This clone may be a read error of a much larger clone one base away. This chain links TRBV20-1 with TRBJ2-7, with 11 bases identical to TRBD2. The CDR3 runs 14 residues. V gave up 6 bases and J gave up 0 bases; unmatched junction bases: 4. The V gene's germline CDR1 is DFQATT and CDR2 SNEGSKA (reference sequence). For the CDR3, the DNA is TGCAGTGCCGGGACTAGCGGAGGCTCCTACGAGCAGTACTTC. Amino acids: CSAGTSGGSYEQYF.

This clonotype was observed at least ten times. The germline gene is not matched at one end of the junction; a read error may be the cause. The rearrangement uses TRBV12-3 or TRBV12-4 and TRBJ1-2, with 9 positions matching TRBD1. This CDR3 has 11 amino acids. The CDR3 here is CASSPGTGRNF. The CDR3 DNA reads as TGTGCCAGCAGTCCCGGGACAGGGCGCAACTTC.

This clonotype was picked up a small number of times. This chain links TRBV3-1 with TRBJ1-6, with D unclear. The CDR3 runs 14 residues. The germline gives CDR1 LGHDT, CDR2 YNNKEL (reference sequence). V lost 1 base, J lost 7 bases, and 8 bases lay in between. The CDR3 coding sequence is TGTGCCAGCAGCCAAGGAAGGGCCAATTCACCCCTCCACTTT. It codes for CASSQGRANSPLHF.

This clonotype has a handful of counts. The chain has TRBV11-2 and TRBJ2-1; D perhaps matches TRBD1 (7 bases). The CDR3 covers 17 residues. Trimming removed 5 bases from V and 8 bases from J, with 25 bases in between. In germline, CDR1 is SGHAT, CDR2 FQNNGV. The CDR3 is CASSRGFLQGGRDEQFF. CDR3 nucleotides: TGTGCCAGCAGCCGGGGCTTCCTTCAGGGGGGTCGGGATGAGCAGTTCTTC.

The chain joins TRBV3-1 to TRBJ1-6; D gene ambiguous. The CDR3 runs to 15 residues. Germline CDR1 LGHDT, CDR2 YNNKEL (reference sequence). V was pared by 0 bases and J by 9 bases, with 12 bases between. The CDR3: CASSQDGVEGSPLHF. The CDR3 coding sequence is TGTGCCAGCAGCCAAGACGGGGTGGAGGGTTCACCCCTCCACTTT.

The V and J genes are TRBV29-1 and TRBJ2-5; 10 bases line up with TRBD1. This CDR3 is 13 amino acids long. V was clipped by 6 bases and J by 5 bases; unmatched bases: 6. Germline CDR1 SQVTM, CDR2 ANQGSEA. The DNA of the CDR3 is TGCAGCGTGGGGACAGGGGTCGGCGAGACCCAGTACTTC. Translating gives CSVGTGVGETQYF.

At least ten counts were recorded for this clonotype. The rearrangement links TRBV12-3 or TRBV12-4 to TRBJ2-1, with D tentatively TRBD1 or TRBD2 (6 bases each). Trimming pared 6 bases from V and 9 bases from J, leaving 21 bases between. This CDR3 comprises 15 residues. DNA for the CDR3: TGTGCCAGCAGCCTGGGGGGCAGGGGTGCGGCTGAGCAGTTCTTC. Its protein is CASSLGGRGAAEQFF.